This paragraph reports one T cell receptor (beta chain). The specificity of this receptor is unknown. No much larger clonotype is one base removed from it; base qualities were not supplied. V is trimmed back by 9 bases and J by 6 bases, and the junction contains 3 bases that no gene match accounts for. Via the germline V gene, CDR1 is MDHEN and CDR2 SYDVKM. Including cysteine and phenylalanine, the CDR3 has 13 amino acids. Kept here is only the CDR3 DNA, which spans 39 bases and is read in frame from base 1. The time point label of this sample denotes: resected brain tissue, or blood drawn just prior to surgery. The surgery cases that showed the highest brain T cell transcript signatures were chosen for TCR beta chain sequencing of brain tissue, and of blood when it was available. Patients had been treated with at least one anti-epileptic drug before surgery. The TCR-sequenced patients were children whose drug-resistant epilepsy was caused by tuberous sclerosis complex, focal cortical dysplasia, Rasmussen encephalitis or hemimegalencephaly. Bulk genomic DNA was isolated from unsorted brain tissue and whole blood using the Monarch genomic DNA purification kit.

The sample belongs to a study of brain T cells in children with intractable seizures (dated by TCRdb to about 2021). Context from the whole study: As a first screen for immune gene transcripts, resected brain tissue from roughly 57 pediatric epilepsy surgery cases was run on a NanoString immunology panel. Among the 12 selected surgery cases, pre-surgery blood was additionally sequenced for eight, leaving four cases with brain tissue only. Study-level results and caveats: Because sequencing depth differed between pre- and post-surgery blood, the absence of clones from the pre-surgery sample may reflect undersampling. The patients' HCMV serostatus was not known, and viral specificity was inferred solely from CDR3 sequence similarity.

The immunoSEQ assay was applied to genomic DNA to generate the TCR beta chain sequences. For the original study's pipeline: CDR3 sequences that did not begin with the conserved framework cysteine at position 104 were removed by hand. To get clonality, the normalized Shannon's Diversity Index was subtracted from one, giving values from 0 (maximal diversity) to 1 (oligoclonal). Differences in the frequency of the same CDR3 between samples, such as brain versus blood, were assessed with chi-squared comparison-of-proportions tests. Public clonotypes were found through immuneACCESS searches, while the VDJdb browser was used to judge similarity to known antiviral clonotypes. What TCRdb holds here is the immuneACCESS table cut down to in-frame rearrangements. Part of the clones is not present; checked against another copy, under half of the missing clones reflect an unresolved V gene, and the others are unexplained. The V and J calls and clone size come from that table; D and trimming were worked out from the DNA. For this sample the table gives some 76,000 clones, of which approximately 94% were detected only once. Together, the top ten hold roughly 1.5% of the sample.

The receptor was derived from a boy younger than two with tuberous sclerosis and intractable seizures. Recombination connected TRBV28 to TRBJ2-2, with TRBD1 matching 11 junction bases. The sequencing used peripheral blood, collected at surgery. The DNA sequence is given as TGTGCCAGTGGACAGGGGGCGTCCGGGGAGCTGTTTTTT. Its translation is CASGQGASGELFF.